The clone carrying this T cell receptor beta chain has just one count. Data came from immunoSEQ multiplex PCR; TCRdb stores just in-frame clones and leaves some out. The table shows about 680,000 clones, with roughly nine tenths occurring only once. Naivety among CD8 cells was defined by CD45RO negativity and positive CCR7 selection, thereby excluding terminally differentiated effector memory CD45RA+ cells. These data belong to a study of shared clonotypes between healthy human individuals. The CDR3 totals 15 residues. Germline CDR1 is SEHNR and CDR2 is FQNEAQ (reference sequence). Between the trimmed V and J ends, which lost 5 bases and 0 bases, there was a span of 13 bases.

This TCR came from a man aged 25 to 45 in good health. Sequencing was done on a sample of naive CD8+ T cells sorted from blood. The rearrangement links TRBV7-9 to TRBJ1-1, with D perhaps TRBD1 (5 bases). The DNA of the CDR3 is TGTGCCAGCAGCAACCGGGACGCAATGAACACTGAAGCTTTCTTT. Encoded protein: CASSNRDAMNTEAFF.